The 18 T cell receptor beta chains given below trace back to one sample, sequenced in a study of identical twins (dated by TCRdb to about 2016). The library was built by means of 5' RACE. The instrument was an Illumina HiSeq 2000. The raw public data were reprocessed by TCRdb itself: fastp quality trimming at Q25, MiXCR clonotype calling, in-frame beta chains only. Rows are combined by CDR3 protein, so each entry shows the most common genes and DNA. A total of about 240,000 distinct CDR3 sequences appear in this sample, 7.5% of them only once. The ten largest clones capture under 7% of the sample. These data also formed part of another study, on yellow fever vaccine responses in identical twins.

The sample taken for sequencing was CD8+ T cells sorted from blood. Receptors originate from a woman under 30 in good health.

This rearrangement joins TRBV19 to TRBJ2-2; tentative D call: TRBD1 (6 bases). The CDR3 length is 19 residues. With 3 bases removed from V and 0 bases from J, the gap between germline ends came to 20 bases. Germline assignment: CDR1 LNHDA and CDR2 SQIVND (reference sequence). In DNA, the CDR3 is TGTGCCAGTAGTATCCAGGGGCGAGCCCTCTTAACGAACACCGGGGAGCTGTTTTTT. It codes for CASSIQGRALLTNTGELFF.

There are many counts of this clonotype. The chain joins TRBV7-8 to TRBJ1-1; D gene unclear. V lost 1 base, J lost 6 bases, and 9 bases lay in between. The germline V gene has CDR1 SGHVS and CDR2 FQNEAQ. The CDR3 runs to 13 residues. CDR3 DNA: TGTGCCAGCAGCTTAGACCAGGACTCTGAAGCTTTCTTT. Protein product: CASSLDQDSEAFF.

This sequence joins TRBV7-9 and TRBJ2-7, with D possibly being TRBD1 (5 bases). Per the germline V gene, CDR1 is SEHNR and CDR2 is FQNEAQ (reference sequence). This CDR3 region has 14 residues. V was pared by 5 bases and J by 2 bases, with 13 bases between. The CDR3 loop is CASSPPPGTYEQYF. CDR3 coding DNA: TGTGCCAGCAGCCCTCCTCCAGGGACCTACGAGCAGTACTTC.

The gene calls are TRBV5-1 and TRBJ2-7, with TRBD2 as a possible D gene (5 bases). CDR1 and CDR2 (germline): SGHRS, YFSETQ. V dropped 0 bases and J dropped 4 bases, with 20 bases sitting between them. The CDR3 spans 17 residues. The CDR3 protein is CASSLVGSVSSSYEQYF. The CDR3 DNA sequence: TGCGCCAGCAGCTTGGTTGGTAGCGTCTCCTCCTCTTACGAGCAGTACTTC.

In this sample, this clonotype turned up many times. J is TRBJ2-5 and V is TRBV13; TRBD2 is a possible D gene (5 bases). This CDR3 is built from 14 residues. CDR1 is PRHDT, CDR2 FYEKMQ, per germline (reference sequence). With 5 bases removed from V and 3 bases from J, the gap between germline ends came to 13 bases. The CDR3 bases are TGTGCCAGCAGCGAGGGTTGGGCCGAAGAGACCCAGTACTTC. It encodes CASSEGWAEETQYF. The whole variable domain, remainder taken from reference TRBV13 and TRBJ2-5, is AAGVIQSPRHLIKEKRETATLKCYPIPRHDTVYWYQQGPGQDPQFLISFYEKMQSDKGSIPDRFSAQQFSDYHSELNMSSLELGDSALYFCASSEGWAEETQYFGPGTRLLVL.

This clonotype was seen more than once but under ten times. This chain connects TRBV7-2 to TRBJ2-3; no clear D. V gave up 4 bases and J gave up 1 base, with 12 bases separating them. The V gene's germline CDR1 is SGHTA and CDR2 FQGNSA. The CDR3 totals 15 residues. The CDR3 protein is CASSSLEVGTDTQYF. The DNA of the CDR3 is TGTGCCAGCAGCTCCCTAGAAGTGGGCACAGATACGCAGTATTTT.

This clonotype was seen a few times. The DNA for the CDR3 is TGTGCCAGCAGCTTCTTCAGGGGAATGAACACTGAAGCTTTCTTT. Encoded protein: CASSFFRGMNTEAFF. The V gene is TRBV5-6, the J gene TRBJ1-1; perhaps TRBD1 as D (6 bases). This CDR3 has 15 amino acids. V was trimmed by 2 bases and J by 0 bases, leaving 11 bases between them. Germline loops: CDR1 SGHDT, CDR2 YYEEEE.

This clonotype was counted only a few times. The genes are TRBV19 and TRBJ1-1, with a weak D call TRBD1 (6 bases). CDR1 is LNHDA and CDR2 is SQIVND in the germline V gene (reference sequence). The CDR3 totals 13 residues. The V end was cut by 8 bases, the J end by 5 bases, with 15 bases between. The DNA for the CDR3 is TGTGCCAGTTTGAACGGGGGCTGGACTGAAGCTTTCTTT. Translating gives CASLNGGWTEAFF.

This clonotype showed up many times. The rearrangement links TRBV13 to TRBJ2-7; 10 bases map to TRBD1. V shed 0 bases and J 5 bases; nucleotides not matched to a gene: 4. The CDR3 length is 15 residues. CDR1 PRHDT and CDR2 FYEKMQ come from the germline V gene (reference sequence). CDR3: CASSLGGTGDHEQYF. The CDR3 bases are TGTGCCAGCAGCTTAGGAGGGACAGGGGACCACGAGCAGTACTTC. The variable domain in full, completed from reference TRBV13 and TRBJ2-7, reads AAGVIQSPRHLIKEKRETATLKCYPIPRHDTVYWYQQGPGQDPQFLISFYEKMQSDKGSIPDRFSAQQFSDYHSELNMSSLELGDSALYFCASSLGGTGDHEQYFGPGTRLTVT.

This clonotype appeared a few times. The CDR3 nucleotides read TGTGCCAGCAGACCAAGGGACAGGGGGTTTTCCGATGAGCAGTTCTTC. The encoded protein is CASRPRDRGFSDEQFF. The genes are TRBV2 and TRBJ2-1; 11 nucleotides align to TRBD1. The germline gives CDR1 SNHLY, CDR2 FYNNEI. J lost 8 bases, V lost 6 bases, and 12 bases had no gene match. There are 16 residues in the CDR3.

CDR3 loop: CASATLWGLNYGYTF. CDR3 DNA: TGTGCCAGCGCAACCCTGTGGGGGCTTAACTATGGCTACACCTTC. The chain carries TRBV12-3 or TRBV12-4 and TRBJ1-2; D is perhaps TRBD1 (6 bases). Between the trimmed V and J ends, which lost 8 bases and 1 base, there was a span of 17 bases. This CDR3 has 15 residues.

This clonotype was picked up a small number of times. V gene TRBV14 combines with J gene TRBJ1-4; 11 nucleotides line up with TRBD1. The V gene end was trimmed by 1 base and the J gene end by 6 bases; junction bases not matched to a gene: 10. Germline V CDR1 and CDR2: SGHDN, FVKESK. This CDR3 spans 18 amino acids. In DNA form, the CDR3 reads TGTGCCAGCAGCCAAGTTGAGGACAGGGGGCCGTGGGATGAAAAACTGTTTTTT. This translates into CASSQVEDRGPWDEKLFF.

This sequence joins TRBV25-1 and TRBJ2-5; 7 bases line up with TRBD1. CDR1 is MGHDK, CDR2 SYGVNS, per germline. Trimming took 1 base from V and 2 from J; bases not matched to a gene: 4. CDR3 size: 15 residues. The CDR3 region has the DNA TGTGCCAGCAGTGAATTACAGGGGCGACAAGAGACCCAGTACTTC. It is translated as CASSELQGRQETQYF. Full variable domain (remainder filled in from reference TRBV25-1 and TRBJ2-5): EADIYQTPRYLVIGTGKKITLECSQTMGHDKMYWYQQDPGMELHLIHYSYGVNSTEKGDLSSESTVSRIRTEHFPLTLESARPSHTSQYLCASSELQGRQETQYFGPGTRLLVL.

With respect to this clonotype: Germline and junction disagree at one end, which may indicate a read error. This chain connects TRBV7-6 to TRBJ2-7, with 7 bases aligning to TRBD2. Germline CDR1 SGHVS, CDR2 FNYEAQ. The CDR3 totals 20 residues. The CDR3 nucleotides are TGTGCCAGCAGCTTAGGGGCCCCAGATACCGGGACTACCATCTCCTTCGAGCAGTACTTC. Translation: CASSLGAPDTGTTISFEQYF.

This clonotype was counted ten times or more. The chain has TRBV5-1 and TRBJ2-1, with 8 bases lining up with TRBD1. Looked up from germline, CDR1 is SGHRS and CDR2 is YFSETQ. There are 15 residues in the CDR3. V trimming: 5 bases; J trimming: 7 bases; junction bases outside the gene matches: 11. CDR3 bases: TGCGCCAGCAGAGTCTCCAGGGGGCGCCCAAATGAGCAGTTCTTC. It encodes CASRVSRGRPNEQFF.

This clonotype showed up many times. This chain connects TRBV5-6 to TRBJ2-2; D may match TRBD1 or TRBD2 (5 bases each). This CDR3 has 14 amino acids. Trimming removed 3 bases at V and 3 bases at J, with 9 bases between. Germline-derived CDR1 and CDR2 are SGHDT and YYEEEE. The CDR3 loop is CASSSGRYTGELFF. CDR3 DNA: TGTGCCAGCAGCTCGGGACGGTACACCGGGGAGCTGTTTTTT.

In this sample, this clonotype turned up many times. The chain couples TRBV4-1 to TRBJ2-3; the match to TRBD2 covers 9 bases. The CDR3 loop spans 17 amino acids. The V gene end was trimmed by 0 bases and the J gene end by 2 bases; junction bases not matched to a gene: 6. CDR1 MGHRA and CDR2 YSYEKL come from the germline V gene. CDR3 sequence: CASSQDSGGGDTDTQYF. The CDR3 DNA reads TGCGCCAGCAGCCAAGATTCGGGCGGGGGGGACACAGATACGCAGTATTTT.

This clonotype was recorded many times. This chain connects TRBV29-1 to TRBJ1-2; 8 nucleotides agree with TRBD1. CDR3 length equals 15 residues. V was pared by 0 bases and J by 3 bases, with 6 bases of the junction left unmatched. Germline V gene lookup returns CDR1 SQVTM and CDR2 ANQGSEA. The CDR3 DNA reads TGCAGCGTTGAAGACGGACAGGGTTTTCACTATGGCTACACCTTC. Residues: CSVEDGQGFHYGYTF. The whole variable domain, filled in from reference TRBV29-1 and TRBJ1-2, reads SAVISQKPSRDICQRGTSLTIQCQVDSQVTMMFWYRQQPGQSLTLIATANQGSEATYESGFVIDKFPISRPNLTFSTLTVSNMSPEDSSIYLCSVEDGQGFHYGYTFGSGTRLTVV.